These 26 T cell receptor beta chains came from one sample sequenced in a study of OX40 agonist ivuxolimab in advanced cancers. Generated by immunoSEQ multiplex PCR, the TCRdb table keeps only in-frame clones and is missing some. The top ten clones hold around 1.4% of a sample with approximately 30,000 clones, 81% of them seen once. The sample here was CD4+ or CD8+ T cells sorted from blood, taken in a trial of the OX40 agonist ivuxolimab. Receptors were obtained from an adult with an advanced solid tumor such as melanoma, head and neck, liver or kidney cancer.

This chain uses TRBV11-3 with TRBJ2-2, with D perhaps TRBD2 (6 bases). The CDR3 loop spans 15 amino acids. V lost 0 bases and J lost 7, with 12 bases in between. Per germline, CDR1 SGHNT and CDR2 YENEEA. CDR3 coding DNA: TGTGCCAGCAGCTTAGATCCGCGGGGTGGCGGGGAGCTGTTTTTT. This encodes CASSLDPRGGGELFF.

CDR3 residues: CASSQGTRGPGGTEAFF. The CDR3 region has the DNA TGTGCCAGCTCTCAAGGTACCAGGGGGCCCGGGGGCACTGAAGCTTTCTTT. The chain combines TRBV18 with TRBJ1-1; 8 nucleotides match TRBD1. This CDR3 region has 17 residues. The V gene end was trimmed by 6 bases and the J gene end by 4 bases; junction bases not matched to a gene: 16. Germline V gene data show CDR1 as KGHSH and CDR2 as LQKENI.

The V gene is TRBV6-5, the J gene TRBJ2-1; D may be TRBD2 (6 bases). V lost 4 bases and J lost 4, with 14 bases in between. CDR3 length: 15 residues. Germline V gene data show CDR1 as MNHEY and CDR2 as SVGAGI. Here the CDR3 reads CASSSDWSGYNEQFF. Here the CDR3 DNA reads TGTGCCAGCAGTTCCGATTGGAGCGGGTACAATGAGCAGTTCTTC.

This clone was detected a few times. The genes are TRBV7-9 and TRBJ1-3; D unresolved. CDR1 and CDR2 (germline): SEHNR, FQNEAQ (reference sequence). The V gene lost 4 bases and the J gene lost 1 base, with 11 bases spanning the gap. The CDR3 length is 15 residues. CDR3 nucleotides: TGTGCCAGCAGCTCAGGACCAGTGTCTGGAAACACCATATATTTT. Protein: CASSSGPVSGNTIYF.

The chain has TRBV9 and TRBJ2-1; the match to TRBD1 covers 9 bases. The CDR3 loop spans 14 amino acids. The junction had 7 bases not matched to a gene; V was cut back by 3 bases and J by 9 bases. Germline CDR1 and CDR2: SGDLS and YYNGEE. The CDR3 region has the DNA TGTGCCAGCAGCGAACGGGACAGGGTCGGTGAGCAGTTCTTC. This gives the protein CASSERDRVGEQFF.

This clone was seen just once. The J gene is TRBJ2-7, the V gene TRBV7-9; tentatively, D is TRBD1 (6 bases). V dropped 3 bases and J dropped 6 bases, with 12 bases sitting between them. This CDR3 region has 13 residues. In germline, CDR1 is SEHNR, CDR2 FQNEAQ (reference sequence). CDR3 loop: CASSLNTGSEQYF. The DNA of the CDR3 is TGTGCCAGCAGCTTGAATACAGGGAGCGAGCAGTACTTC. The whole variable domain, remainder taken from reference TRBV7-9 and TRBJ2-7, is DTGVSQNPRHKITKRGQNVTFRCDPISEHNRLYWYRQTLGQGPEFLTYFQNEAQLEKSRLLSDRFSAERPKGSFSTLEIQRTEQGDSAMYLCASSLNTGSEQYFGPGTRLTVT.

A few counts support this clone. The chain has TRBV20-1 and TRBJ1-1; TRBD1 is a possible D gene (5 bases). The V gene lost 5 bases and the J gene lost 8 bases, with 12 bases spanning the gap. The CDR3 sequence is 11 residues long. Germline V gives CDR1 DFQATT, CDR2 SNEGSKA (reference sequence). CDR3 DNA: TGCAGTGCTGTCCGGGGGGAAGAAGCTTTCTTT. This codes for CSAVRGEEAFF.

The CDR3 loop reads CASSIHSSRNEQFF. The CDR3 DNA sequence: TGTGCCAGTAGTATCCACAGTTCGCGGAATGAGCAGTTCTTC. The chain joins TRBV19 to TRBJ2-1; D ambiguous. The CDR3 spans 14 residues. Trimming stripped 3 bases from V and 7 bases from J, with 13 bases between. Germline V gives CDR1 LNHDA, CDR2 SQIVND (reference sequence).

The chain carries TRBV11-3 and TRBJ2-5; D remains ambiguous. The V gene's germline CDR1 is SGHNT and CDR2 YENEEA. Deletions cut 1 base from V and 0 bases from J, with 12 bases between. The CDR3 is made up of 16 amino acids. CDR3 sequence (DNA): TGTGCCAGCAGCTTAGGGACCTCGGCCGACCAAGAGACCCAGTACTTC. It is translated as CASSLGTSADQETQYF.

This clone was counted between two and nine times. The V and J genes are TRBV7-8 and TRBJ2-3; 10 bases map to TRBD2. From germline, CDR1 is SGHVS and CDR2 FQNEAQ. V dropped 6 bases and J dropped 0; count of bases not matched to a gene: 12. There are 18 residues in the CDR3. The CDR3 DNA is TGTGCCAGCAGAACACGGATAGCGGGAGGTCCAAGCACAGATACGCAGTATTTT. The encoded protein is CASRTRIAGGPSTDTQYF.

V gene TRBV2 combines with J gene TRBJ2-7; D remains ambiguous. The CDR3 totals 12 residues. V was pared by 4 bases and J by 4 bases, with 8 bases between. In germline, CDR1 is SNHLY, CDR2 FYNNEI. The CDR3 is CASSVLTYEQYF. In DNA form, the CDR3 reads TGTGCCAGCAGTGTACTAACGTACGAGCAGTACTTC.

J is TRBJ1-3 and V is TRBV6-7; D gene uncertain. TRBV6-7 is filed as an ORF, its function uncertain. This CDR3 comprises 18 residues. Trimming took 5 bases from V and 4 from J, leaving 24 bases between them. CDR3 in DNA: TGTGCCAGCAGTGATTTCCCCTTCGAGGGAATCTACGGAAACACCATATATTTT. As protein: CASSDFPFEGIYGNTIYF.

The chain couples TRBV7-8 to TRBJ1-1, with D uncertain. CDR1 and CDR2 (germline): SGHVS, FQNEAQ. Between the trimmed V and J ends, which lost 2 bases and 3 bases, there was a span of 10 bases. The CDR3 runs 14 residues. CDR3 DNA sequence: TGTGCCAGCAGCTTATCTGGCGGGTACACTGAAGCTTTCTTT. Translation gives CASSLSGGYTEAFF.

This clone was detected only once. The chain employs TRBV10-1 and TRBJ2-1, with TRBD1 matching over 7 bases. In germline, CDR1 is WNHNN, CDR2 SYGVQD (reference sequence). Trimming removed 5 bases from V and 4 bases from J; junction bases left unmatched: 5. The CDR3 length is 14 residues. The CDR3 coding sequence is TGCGCCAGCAGTAAGGGGACAGTTTACAATGAGCAGTTCTTC. Translating it yields CASSKGTVYNEQFF.

The chain employs TRBV21-1 and TRBJ1-2. TRBV21-1 is designated a pseudogene. The CDR3 spans 14 residues. The CDR3 loop is CASSREDRFYGYTF. The CDR3 bases are TGTGCCAGCAGCAGGGAGGACAGATTCTATGGCTACACCTTC.

This clone occurred a few times. This chain connects TRBV7-2 to TRBJ2-7; D perhaps matches TRBD2 (6 bases). Germline V gene sequence: CDR1 SGHTA, CDR2 FQGNSA. V was cut by 0 bases and J by 9 bases, with 6 bases left in between. The CDR3 runs 11 residues. Here the CDR3 reads CASSLAGGQYF. DNA for the CDR3: TGTGCCAGCAGCTTAGCGGGAGGGCAGTACTTC.

The count of this clone is one. The chain combines TRBV5-1 with TRBJ2-1, with D perhaps TRBD1 or TRBD2 (5 bases each). Trimming pared 0 bases from V and 5 bases from J, leaving 12 bases between. The germline V gene encodes CDR1 SGHRS and CDR2 YFSETQ. CDR3 length equals 15 residues. The CDR3 reads CASSLVPGRDNEQFF. CDR3 sequence (DNA): TGCGCCAGCAGCTTGGTTCCAGGGCGGGACAATGAGCAGTTCTTC.

This clone was seen just once. This chain connects TRBV5-1 to TRBJ2-3, with 12 bases aligning to TRBD2. Germline V gene sequence: CDR1 SGHRS, CDR2 YFSETQ. J was trimmed by 5 bases and V by 7 bases; bases with no gene match: 8. The CDR3 runs to 15 residues. The DNA for the CDR3 is TGCGCCAGCGGACCTAGCGGGGGGGCCGGAGATACGCAGTATTTT. Translating gives CASGPSGGAGDTQYF.

The chain combines TRBV27 with TRBJ2-7; a possible D gene is TRBD1 (6 bases). Trimming removed 0 bases from V and 4 bases from J, with 10 bases in between. CDR1 MNHEY and CDR2 SMNVEV come from the germline V gene (reference sequence). The CDR3 is 14 residues long. This chain's CDR3 is CASSLSTGLYEQYF. The CDR3 region has the DNA TGTGCCAGCAGTTTATCTACAGGGTTGTACGAGCAGTACTTC.

The chain combines TRBV18 with TRBJ1-2; 8 bases agree with TRBD1. Trimming took 5 bases from V and 0 from J; bases not matched to a gene: 17. Germline V gene lookup returns CDR1 KGHSH and CDR2 LQKENI. The CDR3 runs 19 residues. The DNA for the CDR3 is TGTGCCAGCTCATCAACGCTTGAGACAGGGGTATTTGCTAACTATGGCTACACCTTC. Translated: CASSSTLETGVFANYGYTF.

The rearrangement links TRBV7-2 to TRBJ1-4; 8 positions match TRBD1. The CDR3 has 15 residues. CDR1 and CDR2 (germline): SGHTA, FQGNSA. The V gene end was trimmed by 4 bases and the J gene end by 7 bases; junction bases not matched to a gene: 8. CDR3 region: CASSSKQGVVEKLFF. CDR3 DNA: TGTGCCAGCAGCTCCAAACAGGGGGTAGTTGAAAAACTGTTTTTT.

The chain combines TRBV19 with TRBJ1-5, with unresolved D. From germline, CDR1 is LNHDA and CDR2 SQIVND (reference sequence). V lost 5 bases and J lost 7, with 18 bases in between. The CDR3 is 15 residues long. The CDR3 loop reads CASSRRRGDGQPQHF. In nucleotides, the CDR3 is TGTGCCAGTAGTCGCCGGCGAGGAGACGGACAGCCCCAGCATTTT.

The chain has TRBV29-1 and TRBJ1-1; D is unresolved. CDR1 and CDR2 from the germline V gene are SQVTM and ANQGSEA. V gave up 3 bases and J gave up 3 bases, with 8 bases separating them. This CDR3 contains 12 residues. The CDR3 spells CSVERQHTEAFF. Here the CDR3 DNA reads TGCAGCGTTGAGCGTCAGCACACTGAAGCTTTCTTT.

This chain connects TRBV2 to TRBJ2-5; D ambiguous. This CDR3 contains 13 residues. Germline loops: CDR1 SNHLY, CDR2 FYNNEI. Trimming took 4 bases from V and 2 from J, leaving 8 bases between them. The CDR3: CASSADWQETQYF. The CDR3 DNA reads as TGTGCCAGCAGTGCTGATTGGCAAGAGACCCAGTACTTC.

V usage is TRBV11-2 and J usage is TRBJ2-1, with unresolved D. The CDR3 contains 18 residues. CDR1 SGHAT and CDR2 FQNNGV come from the germline V gene. V lost 2 bases to trimming and J lost 0 bases, with 17 bases between them. The CDR3 sequence is CASSLYGFSGTSYNEQFF. CDR3 nucleotides: TGTGCCAGCAGCTTATACGGATTTAGTGGTACCTCCTACAATGAGCAGTTCTTC.

The chain is built from TRBV28 and TRBJ2-1, with 7 bases fitting TRBD2. V lost 6 bases, J lost 0 bases, and 5 bases stayed unmatched. Germline assignment: CDR1 MDHEN and CDR2 SYDVKM. This CDR3 contains 15 residues. In DNA, the CDR3 is TGTGCCAGCAGCCACCTAGCGGACTCCTACAATGAGCAGTTCTTC. It codes for CASSHLADSYNEQFF.